The clone carrying this TCR beta chain came up once. The antigen remains unidentified. Germline V lookup: CDR1 MNHNS, CDR2 SASEGT. This CDR3 is built from 16 residues. V gave up 4 bases and J gave up 1 base, with 17 bases separating them. Making use of molecular barcodes, quantitative 5'-RACE generated TCR beta libraries. TCRdb re-called the 5' RACE reads with MiXCR, one entry per CDR3 protein. There are a few hundred thousand distinct CDR3 sequences in the sample; 15% to 20% occur only once, and 0.95% to 1.1% lies in the top ten. The sample originates from a study of CD8 T cells in ankylosing spondylitis. Findings and limits, study-wide: Made up of about eight highly homologous variants, a TCR beta motif appeared characteristic of ankylosing spondylitis blood. Previous work reported some of these motif variants in the synovial fluid and blood of reactive arthritis.

The TCR comes from a male donor with ankylosing spondylitis. Sequencing used blood, either unsorted or a sorted T cell fraction (not recorded which). The rearrangement joins TRBV6-1 to TRBJ2-7, with D unresolved. The CDR3 nucleotides read TGTGCCAGCAGTGCATTACGACAAGAAGGGTCCTACGAGCAGTACTTC. Its protein is CASSALRQEGSYEQYF.